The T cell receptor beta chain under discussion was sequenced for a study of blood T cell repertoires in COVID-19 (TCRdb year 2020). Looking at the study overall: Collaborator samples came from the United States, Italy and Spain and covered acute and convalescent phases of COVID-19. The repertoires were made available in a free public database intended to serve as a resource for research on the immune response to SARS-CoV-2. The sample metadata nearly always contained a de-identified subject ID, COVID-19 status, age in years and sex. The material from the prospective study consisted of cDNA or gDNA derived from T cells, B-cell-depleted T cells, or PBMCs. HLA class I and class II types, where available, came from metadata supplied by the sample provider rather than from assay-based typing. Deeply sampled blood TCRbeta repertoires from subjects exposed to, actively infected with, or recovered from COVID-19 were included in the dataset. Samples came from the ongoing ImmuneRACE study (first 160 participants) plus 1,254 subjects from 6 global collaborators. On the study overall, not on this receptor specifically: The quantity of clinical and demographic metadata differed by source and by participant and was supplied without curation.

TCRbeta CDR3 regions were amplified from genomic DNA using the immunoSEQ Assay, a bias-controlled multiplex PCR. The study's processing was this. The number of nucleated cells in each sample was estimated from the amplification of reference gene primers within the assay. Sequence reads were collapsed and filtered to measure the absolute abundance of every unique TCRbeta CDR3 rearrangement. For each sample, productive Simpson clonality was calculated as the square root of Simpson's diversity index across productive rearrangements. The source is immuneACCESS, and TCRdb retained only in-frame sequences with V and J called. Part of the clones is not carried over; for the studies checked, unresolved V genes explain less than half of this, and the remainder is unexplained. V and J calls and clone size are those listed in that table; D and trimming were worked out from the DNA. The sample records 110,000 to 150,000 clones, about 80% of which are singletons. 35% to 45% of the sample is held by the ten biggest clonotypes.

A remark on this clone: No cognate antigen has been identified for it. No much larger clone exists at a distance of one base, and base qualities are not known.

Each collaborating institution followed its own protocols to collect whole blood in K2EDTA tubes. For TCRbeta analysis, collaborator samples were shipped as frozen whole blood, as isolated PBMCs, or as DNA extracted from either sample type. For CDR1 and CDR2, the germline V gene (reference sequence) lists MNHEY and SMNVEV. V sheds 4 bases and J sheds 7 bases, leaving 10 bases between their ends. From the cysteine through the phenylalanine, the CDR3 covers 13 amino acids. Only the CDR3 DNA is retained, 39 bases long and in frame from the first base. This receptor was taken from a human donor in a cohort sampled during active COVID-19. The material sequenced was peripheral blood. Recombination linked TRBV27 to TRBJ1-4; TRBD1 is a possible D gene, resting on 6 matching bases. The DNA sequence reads TGTGCCAGCAGTTCTGGGGGCTTTGAAAAACTGTTTTTT. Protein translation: CASSSGGFEKLFF.